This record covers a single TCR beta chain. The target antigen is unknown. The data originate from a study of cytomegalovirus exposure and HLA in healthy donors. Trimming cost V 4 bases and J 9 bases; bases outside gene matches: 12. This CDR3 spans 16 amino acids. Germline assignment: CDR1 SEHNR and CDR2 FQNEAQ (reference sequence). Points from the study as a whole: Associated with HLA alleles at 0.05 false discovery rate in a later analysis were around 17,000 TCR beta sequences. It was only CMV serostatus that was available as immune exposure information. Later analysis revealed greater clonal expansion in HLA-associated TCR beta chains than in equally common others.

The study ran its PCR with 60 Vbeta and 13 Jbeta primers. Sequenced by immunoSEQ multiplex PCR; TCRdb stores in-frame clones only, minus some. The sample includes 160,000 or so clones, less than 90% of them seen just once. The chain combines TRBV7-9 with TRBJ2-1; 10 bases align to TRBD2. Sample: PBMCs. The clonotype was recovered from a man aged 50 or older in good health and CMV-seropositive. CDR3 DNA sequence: TGTGCCAGCAGCTCCCTAGCGGGAGTTTCTTCCAGTGAGCAGTTCTTC. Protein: CASSSLAGVSSSEQFF.